These T cell receptor beta chains were read from a single sample in a study of blood T cells in healthy people across ages. TCRdb independently ran MiXCR on the 5' RACE reads; one entry per CDR3 protein. This table holds fewer than 1 million distinct CDR3 sequences, more than 40% found once. The source material was blood. These receptors all stem from a man in his sixties in good health. Both conserved end residues are part of each CDR3. The D gene is left open where the match is weak. Expanded clones are given a class, and other clones once, few, many or no size at all.

CDR3nt,CDR3aa,abundance,v_gene,j_gene,d_gene
TGTGCCAGCAGCTTCGTGACCCACGAGCAGTACTTC,CASSFVTHEQYF,few,TRBV7-9,TRBJ2-7,NA
TGCGCCAGCAGCTTGGGGGTTTTTCGGGGTGAAAAACTGTTTTTT,CASSLGVFRGEKLFF,few,TRBV5-1,TRBJ1-4,NA
TGTGCCAGCGGAAACAGGGGACCAGAGACCCAGTACTTC,CASGNRGPETQYF,NA,TRBV3-1,TRBJ2-5,TRBD1
TGTGCCAGCAGACTGACATGGGATAATTCACCCCTCCACTTT,CASRLTWDNSPLHF,few,TRBV25-1,TRBJ1-6,NA
TGTGCCAGCAGGCATCGGGAGTTCACAGATACGCAGTATTTT,CASRHREFTDTQYF,NA,TRBV7-9,TRBJ2-3,NA
TGTGCCAGCAGCTTAGTTCGGATAGCGGGGGGAGAGACCCAGTACTTC,CASSLVRIAGGETQYF,NA,TRBV7-2,TRBJ2-5,TRBD2
TGCAGTGCTAGAGATCGGCGAAGAGGGGCGGGTACTGAAGCTTTCTTT,CSARDRRRGAGTEAFF,NA,TRBV20-1,TRBJ1-1,NA
TGTGCCAGCAGCTTAGCCCAGGGGGGTGCCAAAAACATTCAGTACTTC,CASSLAQGGAKNIQYF,few,TRBV7-2,TRBJ2-4,NA
TGTGCCAGCAGCTTAGGCTTAAGGGGGGAAGATGGCTACACCTTC,CASSLGLRGEDGYTF,NA,TRBV7-9,TRBJ1-2,NA
TGCAGTGCTAGGGGCACCGGGGAGCTGTTTTTT,CSARGTGELFF,NA,TRBV20-1,TRBJ2-2,NA
TGTGCCAGCAGTTACTCGACAGGGGGCTCAAGAAACATTCAGTACTTC,CASSYSTGGSRNIQYF,NA,TRBV6-5,TRBJ2-4,TRBD1
TGTGCCAGCAGCTTTTCCTCGGAGGCTTTCTTT,CASSFSSEAFF,few,TRBV7-2,TRBJ1-1,NA
TGTGCCAGCAGTTCGTTGGGTTTCGAGCAGTACTTC,CASSSLGFEQYF,NA,TRBV6-2/TRBV6-3,TRBJ2-7,NA
TGTGCCTGGAGCCCTGAGGTGGTCTACGAGCAGTACTTC,CAWSPEVVYEQYF,NA,TRBV30,TRBJ2-7,NA
TGCAGTGCTCAGGAGGGCCCCTATGGCTACACCTTC,CSAQEGPYGYTF,NA,TRBV20-1,TRBJ1-2,NA
TGTGCCAGCAGCTTAGGGAAGGGCGAGCAGTACTTC,CASSLGKGEQYF,few,TRBV13,TRBJ2-7,NA
TGTGCCAGCAGCAGAGGGACTAGCGGCTTTAGGGATGAGCAGTTCTTC,CASSRGTSGFRDEQFF,NA,TRBV7-9,TRBJ2-1,TRBD2
TGTGCCAGCAGCCTAGGGAATACGGGGTCGAAAGAGACCCAGTTCTTC,CASSLGNTGSKETQFF,NA,TRBV3-1,TRBJ2-1,NA
TGTGTCACCAGCAGAGATGATAGGGGCCTGCCCCTCCACTTT,CVTSRDDRGLPLHF,NA,TRBV15,TRBJ1-6,NA
TGTGCCAGCAGTTACCCTCGGGGGGACAGGGGGAGCAATGAGCAGTTCTTC,CASSYPRGDRGSNEQFF,few,TRBV6-5,TRBJ2-1,TRBD1
TGTGCCAGCAGCAAAACCGGGAAGGGTGGCTACACCTTC,CASSKTGKGGYTF,NA,TRBV21-1,TRBJ1-2,NA
TGCAGTGCTACCCTAAGGGGGCCTCCCTACGAGCAGTACTTC,CSATLRGPPYEQYF,NA,TRBV20-1,TRBJ2-7,TRBD1
TGCGCCAGCAGCCAATCTCCGGGACTAGCGGGGAACACCGGGGAGCTGTTTTTT,CASSQSPGLAGNTGELFF,NA,TRBV4-1,TRBJ2-2,TRBD2
TGCAGTGCTAGAGGGGCTAGCGGGGGCCGGGTTCTAGCCAAAAACATTCAGTACTTC,CSARGASGGRVLAKNIQYF,many,TRBV20-1,TRBJ2-4,TRBD2
TGTGCCAGCAGCCAAGCTCTCGCGGGGGGACGAGAGACCCAGTACTTC,CASSQALAGGRETQYF,NA,TRBV3-1,TRBJ2-5,TRBD2
TGTGCCAGCAGCTATTCCGCGGAGGCCTACAATGAGCAGTTCTTC,CASSYSAEAYNEQFF,NA,TRBV6-5,TRBJ2-1,NA
TGTGCCAGCTCGCGGACTAGCGCTACAGATACGCAGTATTTT,CASSRTSATDTQYF,few,TRBV18,TRBJ2-3,TRBD2
TGTGCCAGCAGCTTGGGGCCCCTTAACTATGGCTACACCTTC,CASSLGPLNYGYTF,NA,TRBV7-2,TRBJ1-2,NA
TGCAGTGCTCGAGACAGGGTACACTACAATGAGCAGTTCTTC,CSARDRVHYNEQFF,NA,TRBV20-1,TRBJ2-1,TRBD1
TGTGCCAGTCAAAGGGGAGATACGCAGTATTTT,CASQRGDTQYF,NA,TRBV6-5,TRBJ2-3,NA
TGTGCCAGCAGTTTTTCCGGGAGCGGGAACGAGCAGTACTTC,CASSFSGSGNEQYF,NA,TRBV12-3/TRBV12-4,TRBJ2-7,TRBD2
TGTGCCAGCAGCCAGCACAATTTTAATGAAAAACTGTTTTTT,CASSQHNFNEKLFF,NA,TRBV7-2,TRBJ1-4,NA
TGCAGCGTAACCTTGGATCCACCTAACTATGGCTACACCTTC,CSVTLDPPNYGYTF,few,TRBV29-1,TRBJ1-2,NA
TGTGCCACCAGCTTAAGGGGGCAGGGCCGACCCGTCTACGAGCAGTACTTC,CATSLRGQGRPVYEQYF,NA,TRBV7-2,TRBJ2-7,TRBD1
TGTGCCAGCAGCCCTGCGGGGCAGCTTATCTCCTACGAGCAGTACTTC,CASSPAGQLISYEQYF,few,TRBV7-9,TRBJ2-7,NA
TGTGCCAGCAGCTTAAGGGCAGGACCAAACTATGGCTACACCTTC,CASSLRAGPNYGYTF,NA,TRBV7-8,TRBJ1-2,NA
TGTGCCAGCAGTGGGGGACAAACCTATCAGCCCCAGCATTTT,CASSGGQTYQPQHF,few,TRBV2,TRBJ1-5,NA
TGTGCCAGCAGTTTAATAGCCGGAGAGTACAATGAGCAGTACTTC,CASSLIAGEYNEQYF,NA,TRBV12-3/TRBV12-4,TRBJ2-7,NA
TGTGCCAGCAGCCGTACGACAGGGGGCGATGGCTACACCTTC,CASSRTTGGDGYTF,many,TRBV12-3/TRBV12-4,TRBJ1-2,TRBD1
TGCAGTGCTAGCCCGACAGGGGAACACTATGGCTACACCTTC,CSASPTGEHYGYTF,once,TRBV20-1,TRBJ1-2,TRBD1
TGCGCCAGCAGTACCATAGCGGGAGCCCCCTACGAGCAGTACTTC,CASSTIAGAPYEQYF,NA,TRBV4-1,TRBJ2-7,TRBD2
TGTGCCAGCAGCGTAGATCACAGGGGTTACGAGCAGTACTTC,CASSVDHRGYEQYF,many,TRBV9,TRBJ2-7,TRBD1